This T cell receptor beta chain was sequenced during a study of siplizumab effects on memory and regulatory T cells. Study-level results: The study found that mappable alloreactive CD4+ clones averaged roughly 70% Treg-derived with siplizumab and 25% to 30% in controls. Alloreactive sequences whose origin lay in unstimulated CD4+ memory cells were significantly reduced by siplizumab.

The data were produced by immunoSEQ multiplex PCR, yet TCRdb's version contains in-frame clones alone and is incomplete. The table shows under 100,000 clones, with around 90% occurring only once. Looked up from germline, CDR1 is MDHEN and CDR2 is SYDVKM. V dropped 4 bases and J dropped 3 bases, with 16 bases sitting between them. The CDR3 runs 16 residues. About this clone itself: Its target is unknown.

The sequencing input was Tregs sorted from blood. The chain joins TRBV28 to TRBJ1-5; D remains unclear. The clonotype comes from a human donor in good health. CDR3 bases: TGTGCCAGCAGTTCCGTCGGGCGATTTCCCAATCAGCCCCAGCATTTT. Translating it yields CASSSVGRFPNQPQHF.